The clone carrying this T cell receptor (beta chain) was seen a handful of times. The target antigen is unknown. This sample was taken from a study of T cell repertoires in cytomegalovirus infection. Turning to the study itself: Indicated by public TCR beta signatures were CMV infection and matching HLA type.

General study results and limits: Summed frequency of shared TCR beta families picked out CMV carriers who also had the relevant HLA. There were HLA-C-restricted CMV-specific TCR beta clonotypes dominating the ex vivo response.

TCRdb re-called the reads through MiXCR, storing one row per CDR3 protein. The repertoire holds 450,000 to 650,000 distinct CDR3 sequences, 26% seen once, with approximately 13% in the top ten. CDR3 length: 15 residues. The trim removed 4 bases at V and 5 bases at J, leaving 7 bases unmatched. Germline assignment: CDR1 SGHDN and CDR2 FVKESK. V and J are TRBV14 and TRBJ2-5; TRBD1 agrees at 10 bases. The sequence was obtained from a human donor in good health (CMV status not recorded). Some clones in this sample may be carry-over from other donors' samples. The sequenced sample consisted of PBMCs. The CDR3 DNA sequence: TGTGCCAGCAGCCCGTGGGACAGGGGCAGGGAGACCCAGTACTTC. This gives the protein CASSPWDRGRETQYF. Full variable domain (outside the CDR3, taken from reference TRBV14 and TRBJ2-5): EAGVTQFPSHSVIEKGQTVTLRCDPISGHDNLYWYRRVMGKEIKFLLHFVKESKQDESGMPNNRFLAERTGGTYSTLKVQPAELEDSGVYFCASSPWDRGRETQYFGPGTRLLVL.